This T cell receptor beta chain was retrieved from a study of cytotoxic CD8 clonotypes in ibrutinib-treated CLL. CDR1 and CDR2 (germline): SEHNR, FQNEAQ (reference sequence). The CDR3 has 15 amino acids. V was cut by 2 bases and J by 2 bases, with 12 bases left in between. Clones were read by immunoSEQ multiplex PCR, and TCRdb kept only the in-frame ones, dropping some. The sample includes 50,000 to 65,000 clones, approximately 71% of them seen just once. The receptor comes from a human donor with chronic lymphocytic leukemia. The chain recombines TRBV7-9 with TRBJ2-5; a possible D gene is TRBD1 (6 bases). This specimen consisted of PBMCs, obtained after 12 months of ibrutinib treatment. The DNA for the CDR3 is TGTGCCAGCAGCTTAACAGGGCAGCGGCAAGAGACCCAGTACTTC. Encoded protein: CASSLTGQRQETQYF.